The present entry profiles one T cell receptor (beta chain) with its context. Its antigen is not identified. The data belong to a study of T cells in Graves' hyperthyroidism and ophthalmopathy. TCR beta CDR3 sequences were amplified from RNA transcripts. TCR CDR3 underwent first-round RT-PCR with the HTBI primer set. TCRdb called the multiplex PCR reads again in MiXCR, with one record for every CDR3 protein. The sample lists hundreds of thousands of distinct CDR3 sequences, roughly 45% seen once, with about 7.2% in the top ten. CDR1 is MNHEY and CDR2 is SVGAGI in the germline V gene. V was shortened by 0 bases and J by 8 bases, with 7 bases between the two germline ends. The CDR3 is 13 residues long. Diagnoses used clinical symptoms, serum thyroxine and TRAb, thyroid ultrasound and orbital computed tomography. Study results and limitations: Ophthalmopathy and stable hyperthyroidism were separated by a 13 V-J model. Blood also held most thyroid clonotypes expanded beyond 0.001.

Sequences were obtained from peripheral blood or thyroid tissue (not recorded which). The rearrangement links TRBV6-5 to TRBJ1-4; no firm D call. The receptor was isolated from an adult man with Graves' disease, either hyperthyroidism or ophthalmopathy (not recorded which). Here the CDR3 reads CASSYSWSEKLFF. The CDR3 DNA reads TGTGCCAGCAGTTACTCGTGGAGCGAAAAACTGTTTTTT.